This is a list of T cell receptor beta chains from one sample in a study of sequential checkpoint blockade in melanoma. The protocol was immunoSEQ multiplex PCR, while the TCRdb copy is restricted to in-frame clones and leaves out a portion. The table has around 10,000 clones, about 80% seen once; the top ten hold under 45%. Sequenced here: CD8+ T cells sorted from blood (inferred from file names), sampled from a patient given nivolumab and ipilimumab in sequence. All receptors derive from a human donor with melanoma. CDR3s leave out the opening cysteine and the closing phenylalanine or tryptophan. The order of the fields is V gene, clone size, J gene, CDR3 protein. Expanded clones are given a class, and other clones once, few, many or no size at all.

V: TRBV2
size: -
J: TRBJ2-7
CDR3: ASRLAGLTYEQY

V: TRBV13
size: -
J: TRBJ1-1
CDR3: ASSLARERPEAF

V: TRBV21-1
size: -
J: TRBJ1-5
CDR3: ASTSGQGVDQPQH

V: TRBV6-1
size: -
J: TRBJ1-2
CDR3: ASSEETHGGYGYT

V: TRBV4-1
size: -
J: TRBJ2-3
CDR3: ASSHPPHGGETQY

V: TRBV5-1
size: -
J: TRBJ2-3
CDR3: ASSTNTDTQY

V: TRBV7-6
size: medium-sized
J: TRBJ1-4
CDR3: ASSPEAQGEKLF

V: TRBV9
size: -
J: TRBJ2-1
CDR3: ASSVTSGGDEQF

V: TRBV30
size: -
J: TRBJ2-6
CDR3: AWLKGRAQGGANVLT

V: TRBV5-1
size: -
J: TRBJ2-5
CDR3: ASSLREGYKTQY

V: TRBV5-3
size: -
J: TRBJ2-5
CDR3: ARSPPSSGQETQY

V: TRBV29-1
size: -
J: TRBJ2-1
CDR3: SGLTVYNEQF

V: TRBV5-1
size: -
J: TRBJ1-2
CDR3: ASSSGTGSSGYT

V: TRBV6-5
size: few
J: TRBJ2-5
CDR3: ASSYTSGGGETQY

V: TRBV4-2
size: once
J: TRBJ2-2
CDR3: ASRPQGAPGELF

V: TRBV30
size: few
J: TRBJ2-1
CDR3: AWAGVGLYNEQF

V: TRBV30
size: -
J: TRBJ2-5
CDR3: AWSNLAGGRASQY

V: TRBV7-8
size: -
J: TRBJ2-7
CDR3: ASSLVSGTVSYEQY

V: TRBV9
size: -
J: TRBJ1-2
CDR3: ASYHGGADYGYT

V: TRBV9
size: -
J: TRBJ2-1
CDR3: ASSVGGGTGGDEQF

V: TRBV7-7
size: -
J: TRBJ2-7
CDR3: ASPLNGRRIFHSYEQY

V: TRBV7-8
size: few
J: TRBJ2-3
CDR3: ASSLVAGEADTQY

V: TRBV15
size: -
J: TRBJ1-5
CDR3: ATGQNQPQH

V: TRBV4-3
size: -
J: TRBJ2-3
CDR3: ASSQARGDTQY

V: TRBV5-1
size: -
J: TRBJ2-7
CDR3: ASSLVVRCLYEQY

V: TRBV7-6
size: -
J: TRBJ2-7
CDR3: ASSFAGTGGYEQY

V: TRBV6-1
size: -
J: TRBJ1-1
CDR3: ASSEPAEAF

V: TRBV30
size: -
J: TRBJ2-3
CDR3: AWSGAGGLIDTQY

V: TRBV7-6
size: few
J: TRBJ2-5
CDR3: ASSFSISTSERTQY

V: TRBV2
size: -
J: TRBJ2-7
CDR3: ASRDRDYEQY

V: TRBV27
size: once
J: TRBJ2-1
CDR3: ASSLRLGLAWNEQF

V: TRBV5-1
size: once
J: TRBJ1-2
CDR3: ASSLAGGGGSNYGYT

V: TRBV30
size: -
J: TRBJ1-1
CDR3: AWSVGGRTEAF

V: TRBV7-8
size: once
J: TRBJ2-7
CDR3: ASSLGQGVYHEQY

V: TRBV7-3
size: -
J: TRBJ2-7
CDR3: ASSLGPGDEQY

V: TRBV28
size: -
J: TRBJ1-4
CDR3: ASSSSGQGDRINEKLF

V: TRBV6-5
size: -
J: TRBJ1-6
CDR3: ASSYSAGANSPLH

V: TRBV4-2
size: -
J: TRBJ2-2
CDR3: ASRGLQGEVGELF

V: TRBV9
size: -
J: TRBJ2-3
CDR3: ASTRQGIVADTQY

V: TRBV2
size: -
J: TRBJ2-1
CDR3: ASSGDSGRSDNEQF

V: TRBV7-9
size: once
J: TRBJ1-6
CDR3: ASSLVSVNSPLH

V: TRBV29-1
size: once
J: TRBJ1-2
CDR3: SVDPDRGNYGYT

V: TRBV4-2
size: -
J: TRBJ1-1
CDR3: ASSQGYRGMNTEAF

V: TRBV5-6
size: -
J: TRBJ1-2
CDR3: ASSPRDRTNNYGYT

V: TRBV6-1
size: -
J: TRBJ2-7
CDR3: ASSGPEAPYEQY

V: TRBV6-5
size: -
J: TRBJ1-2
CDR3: ASSPTGTPNYGYT

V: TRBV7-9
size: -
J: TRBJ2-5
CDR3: ASSLAPRAQEETQY

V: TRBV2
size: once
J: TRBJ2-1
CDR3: ASSEAGDRRDNEQF

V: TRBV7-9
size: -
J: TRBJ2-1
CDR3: ASSPRLGSGPSYNEQF

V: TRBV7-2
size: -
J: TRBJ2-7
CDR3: ASSLIPAGAYEQY

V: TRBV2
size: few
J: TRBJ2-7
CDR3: ASSLLPGAYEQY

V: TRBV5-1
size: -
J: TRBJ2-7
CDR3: ASSSGTSGYEQY

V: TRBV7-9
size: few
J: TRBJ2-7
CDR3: ASSLGSQYEQY

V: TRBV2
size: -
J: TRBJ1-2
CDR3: ASRGTAYGYT

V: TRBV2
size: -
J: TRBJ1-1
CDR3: ASSPPGTGVSEAF

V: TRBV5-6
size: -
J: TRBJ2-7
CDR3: ASSPGLGYEQY

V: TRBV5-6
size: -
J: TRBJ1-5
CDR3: ASSLGQGQPQH

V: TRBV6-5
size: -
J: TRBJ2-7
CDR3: ASSVGRSSYEQY

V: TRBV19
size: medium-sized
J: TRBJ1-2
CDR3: ASSLFGQGEYGYT

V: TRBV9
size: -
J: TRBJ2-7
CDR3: ASSPLRLPGEQY